What follows is one TCR beta chain and its context. Only a few counts were recorded for this clone. There is no known antigen for this receptor. The germline gene is not matched at one end of the junction; a read error may be the cause. The source of the sample is a study of blood T cell repertoires in COVID-19 (dated by TCRdb to 2020 to 2022). Notes on the research overall: The collaborator samples originated in the United States, Italy and Spain and spanned the acute and convalescent phases of COVID-19. Nearly every sample came with metadata listing a de-identified subject ID, COVID-19 status, age in years and sex. The samples were drawn from the first 160 participants of the ongoing ImmuneRACE study and from some 1,300 subjects provided by 6 global collaborators. The material from the prospective study consisted of cDNA or gDNA derived from T cells, B-cell-depleted T cells, or PBMCs. Subjects who had been exposed to COVID-19, were actively infected with it, or had recovered from it provided the deeply sampled blood TCRbeta repertoires that made up the dataset. Where HLA class I and class II types were available, the types were taken from metadata supplied by the sample provider, not from assay-based typing. The repertoires were released in a freely available public database intended as a resource for research on the immune response to SARS-CoV-2. General findings and caveats noted by the study authors: Clinical and demographic metadata were provided uncurated, with the amount varying by source and participant.

The immunoSEQ Assay, a bias-controlled multiplex PCR, was used to amplify TCRbeta CDR3 regions from genomic DNA. The original pipeline was this. The number of nucleated cells in each sample was estimated by amplification of reference gene primers within the assay. Sequence reads were collapsed and filtered to measure the absolute abundance of every unique TCRbeta CDR3 rearrangement. For each sample, productive Simpson clonality was calculated by taking the square root of Simpson's diversity index across productive rearrangements. TCRdb carries this immuneACCESS record with in-frame sequences only. Its versions omit some clonotypes, under half of them owing to an unresolved V gene in the studies checked, with the rest unexplained. V, J and clone size are taken as reported in that table, and D and trimming were inferred from the DNA itself. For this sample there are 250,000 to 350,000 clones; around 90% appear just once. The biggest ten clones account for less than 1% of the sample.

A second Seattle source provided samples from volunteer blood donors who had recovered from COVID-19. Whole blood was collected in K2EDTA tubes by collaborating institutions according to the institutions' own protocols. For TCRbeta analysis, collaborators shipped samples as frozen whole blood, isolated PBMCs, or DNA extracted from either of those sample types. The receptor's source is a woman aged 40 to 50 who had recovered from COVID-19. Material: peripheral blood.

Read as DNA, the sequence is TGTGCCAGCAGCTTAGAACGACAGGGGAAGGTCTTC. Its translation reads: CASSLERQGKVF. The chain is encoded by TRBV11-2 joined to TRBJ2-1; the central 8 bases match TRBD1. Taken from the germline V gene, the CDR1 and CDR2 loops are SGHAT and FQNNGV. Taken from cysteine to phenylalanine, the CDR3 has 12 residues. This entry keeps only the CDR3 DNA: 36 bases, framed from base 1.